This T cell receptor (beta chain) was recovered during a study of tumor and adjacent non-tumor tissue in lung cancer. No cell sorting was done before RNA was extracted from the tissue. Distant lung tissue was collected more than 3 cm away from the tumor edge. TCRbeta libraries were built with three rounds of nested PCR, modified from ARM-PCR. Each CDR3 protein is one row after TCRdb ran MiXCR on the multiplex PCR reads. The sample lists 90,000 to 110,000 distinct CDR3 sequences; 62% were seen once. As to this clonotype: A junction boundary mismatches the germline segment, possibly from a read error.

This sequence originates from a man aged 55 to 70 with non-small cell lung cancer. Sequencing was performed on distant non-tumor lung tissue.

Here the CDR3 reads CASRSSGTSGIEQFF. The CDR3 nucleotides read TGTGCCAGCAGATCGTCCGGGACTAGCGGGATTGAGCAATTCTTC. The V and J genes are TRBV7-8 and TRBJ2-1; 13 bases are shared with TRBD2. Germline CDR1 reads SGHVS; CDR2 reads FQNEAQ. CDR3 length: 15 residues.